The rows below give T cell receptor beta chains drawn from one sample of a study of vaccination effects on CD4 cells after COVID-19. The repertoire was sequenced with immunoSEQ multiplex PCR; TCRdb's copy has only in-frame clones and lacks some. The repertoire holds 25,000 to 35,000 clones, with under 85% as singletons. No antigens are known for them. The sample here was CD4+ T cells from PBMCs cultured with SARS-CoV-2 spike peptides, taken before COVID-19 vaccination. These receptors were collected from a human donor who received a COVID-19 vaccine. CDR3s include the opening cysteine and the closing phenylalanine or tryptophan.

cdr3_length: 17; j_call: TRBJ2-1; v_call: TRBV11-2; cdr3_aa: CASSLWVTGGSYNEQFF
cdr3_length: 15; j_call: TRBJ2-1; v_call: TRBV5-1; cdr3_aa: CASSLAPSSYNEQFF
cdr3_length: 15; j_call: TRBJ1-5; v_call: TRBV7-2; cdr3_aa: CASSSRGSPNQPQHF
cdr3_length: 13; j_call: TRBJ2-6; v_call: TRBV27; cdr3_aa: CASSLSGANVLTF
cdr3_length: 14; j_call: TRBJ1-2; v_call: TRBV28; cdr3_aa: CASSRRTGGRGYTF
cdr3_length: 19; j_call: TRBJ2-6; v_call: TRBV18; cdr3_aa: CASSPPIGGGDSGANVLTF
cdr3_length: 14; j_call: TRBJ2-7; v_call: TRBV28; cdr3_aa: CASTQSGAPYEQYF
cdr3_length: 16; j_call: TRBJ2-3; v_call: TRBV11-2; cdr3_aa: CASSPSGAGAPDTQYF
cdr3_length: 12; j_call: TRBJ2-1; v_call: TRBV27; cdr3_aa: CASRRTYNEQFF
cdr3_length: 14; j_call: TRBJ1-1; v_call: TRBV3-1/TRBV3-2; cdr3_aa: CASCGRAKNTEAFF
cdr3_length: 14; j_call: TRBJ2-1; v_call: TRBV5-1; cdr3_aa: CASSLGAVDNEQFF
cdr3_length: 13; j_call: TRBJ2-1; v_call: TRBV4-2; cdr3_aa: CASSPRGGDEQFF
cdr3_length: 15; j_call: TRBJ2-1; v_call: TRBV2; cdr3_aa: CASSLAGGRYNEQFF
cdr3_length: 15; j_call: TRBJ2-1; v_call: TRBV5-1; cdr3_aa: CASSLDGSNYNEQFF
cdr3_length: 15; j_call: TRBJ2-5; v_call: TRBV6-5; cdr3_aa: CASSYSWTAQETQYF
cdr3_length: 15; j_call: TRBJ2-5; v_call: TRBV28; cdr3_aa: CASSLPIVSGETQYF
cdr3_length: 16; j_call: TRBJ2-1; v_call: TRBV11-3; cdr3_aa: CASSLGGSGRIDEQFF
cdr3_length: 13; j_call: TRBJ2-6; v_call: TRBV18; cdr3_aa: CASSPSGANVLTF
cdr3_length: 15; j_call: TRBJ2-7; v_call: TRBV7-6; cdr3_aa: CASRAGVLVSYEQYF
cdr3_length: 16; j_call: TRBJ1-5; v_call: TRBV5-1; cdr3_aa: CASSLAEGGPDQPQHF
cdr3_length: 15; j_call: TRBJ1-2; v_call: TRBV7-8; cdr3_aa: CASSLAGGGGYGYTF
cdr3_length: 13; j_call: TRBJ2-7; v_call: TRBV18; cdr3_aa: CASSPGTSYEQYF
cdr3_length: 14; j_call: TRBJ2-2; v_call: TRBV9; cdr3_aa: CASRYDTHTGELFF
cdr3_length: 17; j_call: TRBJ1-4; v_call: TRBV2; cdr3_aa: CASSEDQGLLTNEKLFF
cdr3_length: 11; j_call: TRBJ1-4; v_call: TRBV2; cdr3_aa: CASNPGEKLFF
cdr3_length: 15; j_call: TRBJ1-1; v_call: TRBV3-1/TRBV3-2; cdr3_aa: CASSQDAGPNTEAFF
cdr3_length: 12; j_call: TRBJ2-1; v_call: TRBV28; cdr3_aa: CASSPLKNEQFF
cdr3_length: 15; j_call: TRBJ1-2; v_call: TRBV4-2; cdr3_aa: CASSQPGQGMRGYTF
cdr3_length: 13; j_call: TRBJ2-5; v_call: TRBV7-9; cdr3_aa: CASSTVAGTTQYF
cdr3_length: 16; j_call: TRBJ1-5; v_call: TRBV6-2/TRBV6-3; cdr3_aa: CASSYDRGRGNQPQHF
cdr3_length: 14; j_call: TRBJ2-1; v_call: TRBV4-2; cdr3_aa: CASSRETGQNEQFF
cdr3_length: 18; j_call: TRBJ2-6; v_call: TRBV19; cdr3_aa: CASSITGTGFGGANVLTF
cdr3_length: 15; j_call: TRBJ1-2; v_call: TRBV30; cdr3_aa: CAWSNAEPTNYGYTF
cdr3_length: 13; j_call: TRBJ2-1; v_call: TRBV9; cdr3_aa: CASSVASVNEQFF
cdr3_length: 16; j_call: TRBJ2-3; v_call: TRBV7-2; cdr3_aa: CASSLNPGLSTDTQYF
cdr3_length: 14; j_call: TRBJ2-7; v_call: TRBV18; cdr3_aa: CASSPDRFSYEQYF
cdr3_length: 14; j_call: TRBJ1-5; v_call: TRBV21-1; cdr3_aa: CASSKEGLGWPQHF
cdr3_length: 17; j_call: TRBJ1-3; v_call: TRBV14; cdr3_aa: CASSHGKGGNSGNTIYF
cdr3_length: 16; j_call: TRBJ2-7; v_call: TRBV4-1; cdr3_aa: CASSQGLRGLTYEQYF
cdr3_length: 14; j_call: TRBJ2-2; v_call: TRBV5-1; cdr3_aa: CASSPGQNTGELFF
cdr3_length: 11; j_call: TRBJ2-7; v_call: TRBV20-1; cdr3_aa: CSANQGNEQYF
cdr3_length: 17; j_call: TRBJ2-5; v_call: TRBV28; cdr3_aa: CASSREAYRGQGETQYF
cdr3_length: 16; j_call: TRBJ2-7; v_call: TRBV7-2; cdr3_aa: CASSKQGAGGPYEQYF
cdr3_length: 17; j_call: TRBJ2-7; v_call: TRBV3-1/TRBV3-2; cdr3_aa: CASSQALATVHTYEQYF
cdr3_length: 12; j_call: TRBJ1-2; v_call: TRBV6-4; cdr3_aa: CASSAPVGSGPF
cdr3_length: 8; j_call: TRBJ1-1; v_call: TRBV20-1; cdr3_aa: CSAPEAFF
cdr3_length: 15; j_call: TRBJ1-1; v_call: TRBV10-3; cdr3_aa: CAISESEGRGTEAFF
cdr3_length: 15; j_call: TRBJ2-1; v_call: TRBV5-1; cdr3_aa: CASSSTSGILHEQFF
cdr3_length: 15; j_call: TRBJ1-2; v_call: TRBV24-1; cdr3_aa: CATSDLEEGRDGYTF
cdr3_length: 15; j_call: TRBJ1-2; v_call: TRBV5-1; cdr3_aa: CASSVGTAKSYGYTF
cdr3_length: 15; j_call: TRBJ2-5; v_call: TRBV6-5; cdr3_aa: CASTRGRGAQETQYF
cdr3_length: 15; j_call: TRBJ2-1; v_call: TRBV7-2; cdr3_aa: CASVPPGTLRSEQFF
cdr3_length: 12; j_call: TRBJ2-5; v_call: TRBV6-1; cdr3_aa: CASRGQEETQYF
cdr3_length: 13; j_call: TRBJ1-1; v_call: TRBV19; cdr3_aa: CASNRGADTEAFF
cdr3_length: 14; j_call: TRBJ1-6; v_call: TRBV7-9; cdr3_aa: CASSIEQYNSPLHF
cdr3_length: 14; j_call: TRBJ1-4; v_call: TRBV5-5; cdr3_aa: CASSRGPGGEKLFF